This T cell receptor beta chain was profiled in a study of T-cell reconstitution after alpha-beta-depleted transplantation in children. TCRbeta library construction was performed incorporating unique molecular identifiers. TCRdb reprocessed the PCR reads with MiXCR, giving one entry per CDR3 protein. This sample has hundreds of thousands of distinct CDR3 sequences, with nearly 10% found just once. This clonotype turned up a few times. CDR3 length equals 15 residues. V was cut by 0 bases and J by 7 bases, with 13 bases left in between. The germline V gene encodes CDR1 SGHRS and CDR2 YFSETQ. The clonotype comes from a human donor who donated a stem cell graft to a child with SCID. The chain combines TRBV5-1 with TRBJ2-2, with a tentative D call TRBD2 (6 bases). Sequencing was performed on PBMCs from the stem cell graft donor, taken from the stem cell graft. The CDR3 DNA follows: TGCGCCAGCAGCTTGGTCCTAGCGAACGACGGGGAGCTGTTTTTT. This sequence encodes CASSLVLANDGELFF.